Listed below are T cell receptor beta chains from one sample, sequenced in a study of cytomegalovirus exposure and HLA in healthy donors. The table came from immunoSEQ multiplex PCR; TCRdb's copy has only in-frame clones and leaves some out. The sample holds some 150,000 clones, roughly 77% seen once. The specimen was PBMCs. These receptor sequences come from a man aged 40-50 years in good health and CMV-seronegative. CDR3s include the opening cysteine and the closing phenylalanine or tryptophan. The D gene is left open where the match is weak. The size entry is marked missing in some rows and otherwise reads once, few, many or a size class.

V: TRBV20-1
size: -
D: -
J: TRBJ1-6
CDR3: CSAEQGSPLHF
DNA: TGCAGTGCCGAACAGGGTTCACCCCTCCACTTT

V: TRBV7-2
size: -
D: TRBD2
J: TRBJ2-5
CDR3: CASSSGLAGLYQETQYF
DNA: TGTGCCAGCAGCTCGGGACTAGCGGGGCTCTATCAAGAGACCCAGTACTTC

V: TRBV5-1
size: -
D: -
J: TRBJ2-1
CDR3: CASSLVGGSYNEQFF
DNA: TGCGCCAGCAGCTTGGTGGGGGGCTCCTACAATGAGCAGTTCTTC

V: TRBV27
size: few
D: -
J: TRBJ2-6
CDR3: CASTISGANVLTF
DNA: TGTGCCAGCACTATCTCTGGGGCCAACGTCCTGACTTTC

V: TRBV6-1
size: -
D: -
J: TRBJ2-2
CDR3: CASTPRWQDTGELFF
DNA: TGTGCCAGCACACCGCGATGGCAGGACACCGGGGAGCTGTTTTTT

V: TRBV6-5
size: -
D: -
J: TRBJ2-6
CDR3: CASSPQAGANVLTF
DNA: TGTGCCAGCAGCCCCCAGGCTGGGGCCAACGTCCTGACTTTC

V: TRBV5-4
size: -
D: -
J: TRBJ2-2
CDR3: CASSQAVNTGELFF
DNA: TGTGCCAGCAGCCAAGCGGTGAACACCGGGGAGCTGTTTTTT

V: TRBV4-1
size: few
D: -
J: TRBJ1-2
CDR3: CASSQVTGVRVYGYTF
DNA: TGCGCCAGCAGCCAAGTAACCGGGGTCCGGGTCTATGGCTACACCTTC

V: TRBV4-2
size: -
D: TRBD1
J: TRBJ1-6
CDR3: CASSQEARQGYNSPLHF
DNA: TGTGCCAGCAGCCAAGAAGCCAGACAGGGGTATAATTCACCCCTCCACTTT

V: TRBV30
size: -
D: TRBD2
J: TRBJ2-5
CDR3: CAWSRGGLQAETQYF
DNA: TGTGCCTGGAGTCGGGGGGGTCTCCAAGCAGAGACCCAGTACTTC

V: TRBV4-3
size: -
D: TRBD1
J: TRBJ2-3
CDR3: CASSQHRDRSTDTQYF
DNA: TGCGCCAGCAGCCAGCACCGGGACAGGTCGACAGATACGCAGTATTTT

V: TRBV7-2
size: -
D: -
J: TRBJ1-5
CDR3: CASSYLGGGSEQPQHF
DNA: TGTGCCAGCAGCTATCTTGGGGGGGGCAGCGAACAGCCCCAGCATTTT

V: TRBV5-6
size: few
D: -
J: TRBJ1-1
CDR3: CASSLTPTGYTEAFF
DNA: TGTGCCAGCAGCTTGACACCTACAGGTTACACTGAAGCTTTCTTT

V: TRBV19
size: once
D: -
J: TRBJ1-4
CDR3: CASRPSDTATNEKLFF
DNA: TGTGCCAGTAGACCTTCCGACACTGCAACTAATGAAAAACTGTTTTTT

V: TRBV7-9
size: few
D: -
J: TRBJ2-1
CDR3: CASSINFHYNEQFF
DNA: TGTGCCAGCAGCATTAACTTCCATTACAATGAGCAGTTCTTC

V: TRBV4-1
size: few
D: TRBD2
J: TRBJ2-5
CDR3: CASSQDAVAGGQETQYF
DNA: TGCGCCAGCAGCCAAGATGCGGTAGCGGGGGGCCAAGAGACCCAGTACTTC

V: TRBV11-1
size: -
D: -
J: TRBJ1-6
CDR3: CASSLEPYSPLHF
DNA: TGTGCCAGCAGCTTAGAGCCCTATTCACCCCTCCACTTT

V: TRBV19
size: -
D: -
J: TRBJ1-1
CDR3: CASSIVWRQNTEAFF
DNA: TGTGCCAGTAGTATAGTATGGCGGCAGAACACTGAAGCTTTCTTT

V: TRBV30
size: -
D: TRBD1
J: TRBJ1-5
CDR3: CAWSTTGGGQPQHF
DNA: TGTGCCTGGAGCACGACAGGGGGCGGACAGCCCCAGCATTTT